A single sample gave rise to the 7 T cell receptor beta chains below, sequenced in a study of blood T cell repertoires in COVID-19. Using immunoSEQ multiplex PCR, the repertoire was profiled, and TCRdb retains in-frame clones only, with some absent. The table has hundreds of thousands of clones, about 83% seen once. Specimen: PBMCs or T cells enriched from blood (not recorded which). The source of these receptors is a woman aged 35 to 49 who had recovered from COVID-19.

The chain combines TRBV19 with TRBJ2-1, with a possible D match to TRBD2 (6 bases). Between the trimmed V and J ends, which lost 8 bases and 6 bases, there was a span of 20 bases. Germline V CDR1 and CDR2: LNHDA, SQIVND (reference sequence). This CDR3 spans 15 amino acids. In DNA form, the CDR3 reads TGTGCCAGTGCAGCAGGGAGGTCCCTTCCCAATGAGCAGTTCTTC. This gives the protein CASAAGRSLPNEQFF.

This chain uses TRBV3-1 (or the pseudogene TRBV3-2) with TRBJ2-7; no firm D call. The CDR3 covers 15 residues. V lost 0 bases to trimming and J lost 2 bases, with 11 bases between them. The germline CDR1 and CDR2 sequences are LGHDT and YNNKEL (reference sequence). CDR3 coding DNA: TGTGCCAGCAGCCAAGATTTGGTCCGCGCCTACGAGCAGTACTTC. This sequence encodes CASSQDLVRAYEQYF.

The chain links TRBV28 to TRBJ1-6; 12 bases fit TRBD1. CDR3 size: 17 residues. The ends lost 6 bases at V and 10 bases at J; junction bases unmatched: 13. Germline V lookup: CDR1 MDHEN, CDR2 SYDVKM. CDR3 nucleotide sequence: TGTGCCAGCAGCCGCACGGGACAGGGGGCAAGGAGATCACCCCTCCACTTT. Residues: CASSRTGQGARRSPLHF.

The chain has TRBV7-3 and TRBJ2-3, with D perhaps TRBD1 (6 bases). CDR3 length equals 14 residues. Germline CDR1 SGHTA, CDR2 FQGTGA. Trimming removed 5 bases from V and 5 bases from J, with 14 bases in between. The CDR3 sequence: CASSQTGTIDTQYF. CDR3 nucleotide sequence: TGTGCCAGCAGCCAAACCGGGACAATAGATACGCAGTATTTT.

The chain employs TRBV7-2 and TRBJ2-7; weak D call: TRBD2 (6 bases). In germline, CDR1 is SGHTA, CDR2 FQGNSA. V was shortened by 3 bases and J by 5 bases, with 14 bases between the two germline ends. The CDR3 contains 14 residues. This CDR3 reads CASSFSSAGDEQYF. In DNA, the CDR3 is TGTGCCAGCAGCTTCTCTAGCGCCGGGGACGAGCAGTACTTC.

V and J are TRBV10-3 and TRBJ1-2; TRBD1 matches 8 bases. CDR1 and CDR2 from the germline V gene are ENHRY and SYGVKD. The CDR3 is 16 residues long. V trimming: 0 bases; J trimming: 5 bases; junction bases outside the gene matches: 8. CDR3 in amino acids: CAISESDRTGPYGYTF. The CDR3 nucleotides are TGTGCCATCAGTGAGTCAGATAGGACAGGGCCTTATGGCTACACCTTC.

This chain uses TRBV12-5 with TRBJ1-5; D uncertain. The germline V and J ends were trimmed by 0 bases and 1 base, with 10 bases remaining between them. CDR1 and CDR2 (germline): LGHNT, FRNRAP. The CDR3 runs 16 residues. The CDR3 loop is CASGLVMDWSNQPQHF. The CDR3 DNA follows: TGTGCTAGTGGTTTGGTAATGGACTGGAGCAATCAGCCCCAGCATTTT.